The clone carrying this T cell receptor (beta chain) was detected only once. This sample is drawn from a study of CD8 T cells in Susac syndrome. CD8+ and CD4+ T cells taken from blood had their TCR beta sequenced. Negative magnetic isolation gave CD8+ and CD4+ cells; FACS enriched CD8+ TEMRA. Reverse transcription of about 0.45 to 1 ug RNA used random hexamers. MiXCR was run by TCRdb on the immunoSEQ multiplex PCR reads, yielding one entry per CDR3 protein. The sample includes tens of thousands of distinct CDR3 sequences, around 96% of them seen just once. V gave up 8 bases and J gave up 5 bases, with 9 bases separating them. In germline, CDR1 is MNHEY, CDR2 SMNVEV (reference sequence). CDR3 length: 12 amino acids.

The sample consisted of CD8+ T cells from PBMCs. The clonotype originates from a human donor with multiple sclerosis. The rearrangement uses TRBV27 and TRBJ2-2; D perhaps matches TRBD2 (6 bases). The CDR3 coding sequence is TGTGCCAGCTTGGGGGGAACCGGGGAGCTGTTTTTT. It codes for CASLGGTGELFF.